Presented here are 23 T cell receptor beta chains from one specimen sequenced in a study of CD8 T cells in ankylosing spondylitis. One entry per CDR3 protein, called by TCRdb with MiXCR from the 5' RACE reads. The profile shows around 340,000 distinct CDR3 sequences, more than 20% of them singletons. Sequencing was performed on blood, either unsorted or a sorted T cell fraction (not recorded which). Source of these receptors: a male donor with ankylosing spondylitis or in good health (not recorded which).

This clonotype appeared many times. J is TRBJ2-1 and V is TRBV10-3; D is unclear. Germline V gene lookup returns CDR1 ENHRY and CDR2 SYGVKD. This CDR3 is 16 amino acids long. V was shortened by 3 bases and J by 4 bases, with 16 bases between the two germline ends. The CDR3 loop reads CAISEFLGYQYNEQFF. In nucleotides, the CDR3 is TGTGCCATCAGTGAATTCCTGGGATATCAATACAATGAGCAGTTCTTC.

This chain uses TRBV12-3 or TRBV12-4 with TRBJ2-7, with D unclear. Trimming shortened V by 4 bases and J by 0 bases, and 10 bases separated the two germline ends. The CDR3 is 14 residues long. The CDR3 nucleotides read TGTGCCAGCAGTTATGAAACACACTCCTACGAGCAGTACTTC. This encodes CASSYETHSYEQYF.

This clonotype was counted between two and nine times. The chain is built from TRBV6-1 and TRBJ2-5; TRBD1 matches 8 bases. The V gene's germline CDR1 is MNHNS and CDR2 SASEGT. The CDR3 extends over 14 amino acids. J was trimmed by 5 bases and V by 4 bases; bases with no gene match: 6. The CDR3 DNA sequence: TGTGCCAGCAGTGCGACAGGGGCAATGGAGACCCAGTACTTC. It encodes CASSATGAMETQYF.

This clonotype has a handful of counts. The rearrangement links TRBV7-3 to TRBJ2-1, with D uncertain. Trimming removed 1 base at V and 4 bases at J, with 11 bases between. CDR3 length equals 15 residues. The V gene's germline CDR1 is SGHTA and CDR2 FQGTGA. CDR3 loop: CASSLSIETYNEQFF. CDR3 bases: TGTGCCAGCAGCTTAAGTATCGAGACGTACAATGAGCAGTTCTTC. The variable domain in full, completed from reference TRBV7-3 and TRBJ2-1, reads GAGVSQTPSNKVTEKGKYVELRCDPISGHTALYWYRQSLGQGPEFLIYFQGTGAADDSGLPNDRFFAVRPEGSVSTLKIQRTERGDSAVYLCASSLSIETYNEQFFGPGTRLTVL.

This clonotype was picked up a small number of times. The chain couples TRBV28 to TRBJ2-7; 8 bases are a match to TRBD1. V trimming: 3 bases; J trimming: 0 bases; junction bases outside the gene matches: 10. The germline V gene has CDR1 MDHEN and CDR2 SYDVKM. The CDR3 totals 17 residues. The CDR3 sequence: CASSFTPGQGSSYEQYF. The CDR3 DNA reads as TGTGCCAGCAGTTTCACGCCCGGACAGGGTAGCTCCTACGAGCAGTACTTC. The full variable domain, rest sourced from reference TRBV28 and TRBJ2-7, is DVKVTQSSRYLVKRTGEKVFLECVQDMDHENMFWYRQDPGLGLRLIYFSYDVKMKEKGDIPEGYSVSREKKERFSLILESASTNQTSMYLCASSFTPGQGSSYEQYFGPGTRLTVT.

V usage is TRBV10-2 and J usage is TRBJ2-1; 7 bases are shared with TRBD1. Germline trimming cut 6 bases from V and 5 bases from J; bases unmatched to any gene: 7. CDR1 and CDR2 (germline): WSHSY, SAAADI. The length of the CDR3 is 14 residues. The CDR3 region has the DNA TGCGCCAGCAGGCCGGGACAGCCTAACAATGAGCAGTTCTTC. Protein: CASRPGQPNNEQFF.

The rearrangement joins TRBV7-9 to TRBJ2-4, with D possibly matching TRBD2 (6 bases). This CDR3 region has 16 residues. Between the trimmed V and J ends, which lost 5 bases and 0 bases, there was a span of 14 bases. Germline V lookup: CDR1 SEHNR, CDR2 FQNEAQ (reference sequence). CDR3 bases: TGTGCCAGCAGCCTGCCGGGAGTCGAAGCCAAAAACATTCAGTACTTC. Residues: CASSLPGVEAKNIQYF. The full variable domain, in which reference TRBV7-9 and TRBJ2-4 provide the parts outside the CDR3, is DTGVSQNPRHKITKRGQNVTFRCDPISEHNRLYWYRQTLGQGPEFLTYFQNEAQLEKSRLLSDRFSAERPKGSFSTLEIQRTEQGDSAMYLCASSLPGVEAKNIQYFGAGTRLSVL.

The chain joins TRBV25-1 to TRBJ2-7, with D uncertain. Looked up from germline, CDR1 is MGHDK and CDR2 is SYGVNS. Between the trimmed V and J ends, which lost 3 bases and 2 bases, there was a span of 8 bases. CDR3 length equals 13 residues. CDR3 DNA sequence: TGTGCCAGCAGTGAGGGGTTTCCCTACGAGCAGTACTTC. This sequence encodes CASSEGFPYEQYF.

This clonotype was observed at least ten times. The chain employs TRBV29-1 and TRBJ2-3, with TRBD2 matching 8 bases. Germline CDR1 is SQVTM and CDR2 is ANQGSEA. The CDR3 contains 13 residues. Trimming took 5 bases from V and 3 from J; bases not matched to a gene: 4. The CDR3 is CSVYGGGTDTQYF. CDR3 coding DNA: TGCAGCGTTTACGGCGGGGGGACAGATACGCAGTATTTT.

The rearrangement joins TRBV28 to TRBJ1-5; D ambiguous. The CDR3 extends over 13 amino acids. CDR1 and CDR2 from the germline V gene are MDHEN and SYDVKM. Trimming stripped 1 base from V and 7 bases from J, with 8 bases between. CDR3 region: CASSLFRWQPQHF. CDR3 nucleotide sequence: TGTGCCAGCAGTTTATTCAGGTGGCAGCCCCAGCATTTT.

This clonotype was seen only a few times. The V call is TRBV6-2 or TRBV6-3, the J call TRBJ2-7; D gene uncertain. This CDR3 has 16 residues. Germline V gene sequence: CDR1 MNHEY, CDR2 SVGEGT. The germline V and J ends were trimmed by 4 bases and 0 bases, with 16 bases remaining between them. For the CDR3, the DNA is TGTGCCAGCAGTTGGAATCTTAAGGAGAGCTCCTACGAGCAGTACTTC. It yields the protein CASSWNLKESSYEQYF.

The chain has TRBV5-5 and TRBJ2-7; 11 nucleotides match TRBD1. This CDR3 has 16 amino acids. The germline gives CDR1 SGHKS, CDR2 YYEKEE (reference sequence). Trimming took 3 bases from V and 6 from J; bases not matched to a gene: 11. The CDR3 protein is CASSYGQGALSGEQYF. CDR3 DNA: TGTGCCAGCAGCTACGGACAGGGGGCCCTCTCGGGCGAGCAGTACTTC. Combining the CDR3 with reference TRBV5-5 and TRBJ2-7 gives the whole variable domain DAGVTQSPTHLIKTRGQQVTLRCSPISGHKSVSWYQQVLGQGPQFIFQYYEKEERGRGNFPDRFSARQFPNYSSELNVNALLLGDSALYLCASSYGQGALSGEQYFGPGTRLTVT.

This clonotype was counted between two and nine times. The DNA for the CDR3 is TGCAGTCTATCCCTCACCAGCGAAGCTTTCTTT. Its translation is CSLSLTSEAFF. The genes are TRBV20-1 and TRBJ1-1, with D hard to call. The CDR3 length is 11 residues. Germline CDR1 is DFQATT and CDR2 is SNEGSKA (reference sequence). Deletions cut 8 bases from V and 8 bases from J, with 15 bases between.

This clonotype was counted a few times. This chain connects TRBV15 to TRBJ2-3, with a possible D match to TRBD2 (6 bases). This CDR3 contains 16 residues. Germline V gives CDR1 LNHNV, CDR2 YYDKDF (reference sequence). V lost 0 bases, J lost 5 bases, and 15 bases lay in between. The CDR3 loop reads CATSRDWLATGDTQYF. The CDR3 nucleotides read TGTGCCACCAGCAGAGATTGGCTAGCGACCGGAGATACGCAGTATTTT.

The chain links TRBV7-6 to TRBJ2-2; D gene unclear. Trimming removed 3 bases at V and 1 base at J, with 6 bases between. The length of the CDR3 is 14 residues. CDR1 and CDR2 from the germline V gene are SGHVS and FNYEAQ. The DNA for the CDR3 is TGTGCCAGCAGCTTGCAGGAGAACACCGGGGAGCTGTTTTTT. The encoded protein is CASSLQENTGELFF.

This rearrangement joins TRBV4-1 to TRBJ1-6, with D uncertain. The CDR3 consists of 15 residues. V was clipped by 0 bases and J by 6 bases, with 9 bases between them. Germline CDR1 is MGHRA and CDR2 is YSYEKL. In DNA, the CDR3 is TGCGCCAGCAGCCAAGATTTCGCGGTTAATTCACCCCTCCACTTT. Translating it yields CASSQDFAVNSPLHF.

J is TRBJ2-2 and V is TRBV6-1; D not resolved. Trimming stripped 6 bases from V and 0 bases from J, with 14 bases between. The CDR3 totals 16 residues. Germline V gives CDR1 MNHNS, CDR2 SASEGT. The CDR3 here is CASRVARRTNTGELFF. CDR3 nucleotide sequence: TGTGCCAGCAGGGTCGCGAGACGAACGAACACCGGGGAGCTGTTTTTT.

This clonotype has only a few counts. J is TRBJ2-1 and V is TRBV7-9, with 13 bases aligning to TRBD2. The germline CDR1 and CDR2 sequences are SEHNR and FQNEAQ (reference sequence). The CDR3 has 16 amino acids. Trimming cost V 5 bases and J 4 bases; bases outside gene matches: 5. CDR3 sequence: CASSPGTSGVYNEQFF. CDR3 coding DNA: TGTGCCAGCAGCCCAGGGACTAGCGGGGTATACAATGAGCAGTTCTTC.

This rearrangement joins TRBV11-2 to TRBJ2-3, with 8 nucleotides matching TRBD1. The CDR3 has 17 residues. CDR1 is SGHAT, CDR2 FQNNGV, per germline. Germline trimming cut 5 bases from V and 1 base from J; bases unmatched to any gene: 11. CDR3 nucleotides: TGTGCCAGCAGCCAGAGGACAGGGTTGTTTGGCACAGATACGCAGTATTTT. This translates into CASSQRTGLFGTDTQYF.

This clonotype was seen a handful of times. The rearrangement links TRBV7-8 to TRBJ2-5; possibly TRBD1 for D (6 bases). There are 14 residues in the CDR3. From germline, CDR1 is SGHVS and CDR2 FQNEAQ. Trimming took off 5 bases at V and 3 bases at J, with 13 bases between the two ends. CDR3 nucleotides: TGTGCCAGCAGCCCACCGGCAGGGGAAGAGACCCAGTACTTC. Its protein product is CASSPPAGEETQYF.

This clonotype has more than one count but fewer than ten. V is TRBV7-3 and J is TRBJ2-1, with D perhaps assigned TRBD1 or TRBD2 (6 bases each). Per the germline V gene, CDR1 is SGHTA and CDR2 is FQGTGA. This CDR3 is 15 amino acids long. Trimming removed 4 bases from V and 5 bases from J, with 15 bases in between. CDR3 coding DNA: TGTGCCAGCAGCTCCTACCCGGGGGCCAACAATGAGCAGTTCTTC. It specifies CASSSYPGANNEQFF.

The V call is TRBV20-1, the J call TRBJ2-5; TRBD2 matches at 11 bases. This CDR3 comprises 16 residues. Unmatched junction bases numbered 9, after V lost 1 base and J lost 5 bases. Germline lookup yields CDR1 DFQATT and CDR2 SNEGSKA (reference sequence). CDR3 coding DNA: TGCAGTGCTAGAGGAGTAGCGGGGGGGACGTGGGAGACCCAGTACTTC. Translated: CSARGVAGGTWETQYF.

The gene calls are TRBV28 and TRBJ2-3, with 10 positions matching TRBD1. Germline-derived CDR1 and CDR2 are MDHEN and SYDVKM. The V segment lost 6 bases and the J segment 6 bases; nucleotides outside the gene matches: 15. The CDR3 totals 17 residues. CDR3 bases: TGTGCCAGCAGCACGCCGCCCCGGGACAGGGGACGGGATACGCAGTATTTT. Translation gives CASSTPPRDRGRDTQYF.